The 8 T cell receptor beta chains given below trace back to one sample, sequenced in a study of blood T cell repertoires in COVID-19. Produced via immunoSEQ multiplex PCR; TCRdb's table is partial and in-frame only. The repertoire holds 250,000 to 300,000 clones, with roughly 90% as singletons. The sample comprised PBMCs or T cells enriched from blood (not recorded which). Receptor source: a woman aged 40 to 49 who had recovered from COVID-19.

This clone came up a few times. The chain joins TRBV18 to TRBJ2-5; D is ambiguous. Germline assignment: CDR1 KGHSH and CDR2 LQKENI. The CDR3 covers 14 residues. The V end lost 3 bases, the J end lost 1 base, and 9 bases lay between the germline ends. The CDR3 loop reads CASSPTATQETQYF. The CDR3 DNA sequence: TGTGCCAGCTCACCCACAGCAACCCAAGAGACCCAGTACTTC.

Written as DNA, the CDR3 is TGTGCCAGCGGAGGGGAAGGTAATTCACCCCTCCACTTT. Its protein is CASGGEGNSPLHF. V is TRBV2 and J is TRBJ1-6; D possibly corresponds to TRBD1 (5 bases). With 8 bases removed from V and 6 bases from J, the gap between germline ends came to 11 bases. Germline CDR1 SNHLY, CDR2 FYNNEI. The CDR3 is 13 amino acids.

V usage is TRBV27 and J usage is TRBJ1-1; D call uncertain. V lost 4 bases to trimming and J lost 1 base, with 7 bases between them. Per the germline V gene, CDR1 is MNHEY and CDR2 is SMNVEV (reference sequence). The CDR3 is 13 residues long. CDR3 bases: TGTGCCAGCAGTTATGGGAGGAACACTGAAGCTTTCTTT. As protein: CASSYGRNTEAFF.

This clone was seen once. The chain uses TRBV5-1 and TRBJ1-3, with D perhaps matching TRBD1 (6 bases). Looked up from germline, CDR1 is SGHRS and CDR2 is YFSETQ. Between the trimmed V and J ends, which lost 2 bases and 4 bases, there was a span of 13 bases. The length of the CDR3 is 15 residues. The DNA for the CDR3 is TGCGCCAGCAGCTTTACCACAGGGCCCGGAAACACCATATATTTT. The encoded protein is CASSFTTGPGNTIYF.

For the CDR3, the DNA is TGTGCCGGGAAAGGGCAGGGGGAAAGCACTGAAGCTTTCTTT. It is translated as CAGKGQGESTEAFF. The gene calls are TRBV30 and TRBJ1-1; TRBD1 aligns across 7 bases. Trimming removed 8 bases from V and 4 bases from J; junction bases left unmatched: 13. In germline, CDR1 is GTSNPN, CDR2 SVGIG (reference sequence). There are 14 residues in the CDR3. Using reference TRBV30 and TRBJ1-1 for the parts outside the CDR3, the full variable domain is SQTIHQWPATLVQPVGSPLSLECTVEGTSNPNLYWYRQAAGRGLQLLFYSVGIGQISSEVPQNLSASRPQDRQFILSSKKLLLSDSGFYLCAGKGQGESTEAFFGQGTRLTVV.

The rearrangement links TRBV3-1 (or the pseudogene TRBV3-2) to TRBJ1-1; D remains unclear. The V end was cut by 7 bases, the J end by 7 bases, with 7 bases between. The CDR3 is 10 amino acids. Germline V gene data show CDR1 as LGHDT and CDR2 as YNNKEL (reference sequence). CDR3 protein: CASKCVEAFF. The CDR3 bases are TGTGCCAGCAAGTGCGTTGAAGCTTTCTTT.

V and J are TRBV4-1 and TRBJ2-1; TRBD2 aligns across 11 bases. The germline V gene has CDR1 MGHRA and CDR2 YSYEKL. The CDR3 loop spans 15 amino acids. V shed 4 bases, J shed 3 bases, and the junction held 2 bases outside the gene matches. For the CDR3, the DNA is TGCGCCAGCAGCCTCGGACTAGCGGGCTACAATGAGCAGTTCTTC. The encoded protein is CASSLGLAGYNEQFF.

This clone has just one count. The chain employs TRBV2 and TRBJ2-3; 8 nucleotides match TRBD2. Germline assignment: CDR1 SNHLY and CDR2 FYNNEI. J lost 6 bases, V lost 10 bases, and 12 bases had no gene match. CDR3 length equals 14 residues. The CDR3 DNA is TGTGCCACCTCCCCTCGGGAGGGCGTGGATACGCAGTATTTT. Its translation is CATSPREGVDTQYF.